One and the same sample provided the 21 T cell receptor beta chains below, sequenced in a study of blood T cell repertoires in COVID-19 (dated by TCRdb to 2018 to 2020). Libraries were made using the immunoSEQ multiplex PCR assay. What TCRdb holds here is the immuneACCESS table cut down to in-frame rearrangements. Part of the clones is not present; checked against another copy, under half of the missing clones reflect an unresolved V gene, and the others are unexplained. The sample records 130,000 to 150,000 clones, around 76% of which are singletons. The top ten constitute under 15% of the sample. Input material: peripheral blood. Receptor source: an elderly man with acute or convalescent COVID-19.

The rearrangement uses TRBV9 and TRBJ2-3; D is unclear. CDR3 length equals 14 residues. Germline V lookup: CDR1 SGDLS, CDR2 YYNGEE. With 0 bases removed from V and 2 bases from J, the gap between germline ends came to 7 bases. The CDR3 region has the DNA TGTGCCAGCAGCGTAGTCGGAGCCACAGATACGCAGTATTTT. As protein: CASSVVGATDTQYF.

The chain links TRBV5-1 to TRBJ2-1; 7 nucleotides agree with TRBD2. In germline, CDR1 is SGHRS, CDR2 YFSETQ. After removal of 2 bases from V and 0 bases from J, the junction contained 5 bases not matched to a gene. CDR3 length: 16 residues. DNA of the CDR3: TGCGCCAGCAGCTTAACAGGCGGGAGCTCCTACAATGAGCAGTTCTTC. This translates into CASSLTGGSSYNEQFF.

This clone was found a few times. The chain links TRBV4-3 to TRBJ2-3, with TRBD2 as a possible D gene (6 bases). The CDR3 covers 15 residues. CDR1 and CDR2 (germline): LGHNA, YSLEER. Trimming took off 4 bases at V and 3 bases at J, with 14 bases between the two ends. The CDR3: CASSLRAGGTDTQYF. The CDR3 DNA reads TGCGCCAGCAGCCTTCGAGCGGGCGGGACAGATACGCAGTATTTT.

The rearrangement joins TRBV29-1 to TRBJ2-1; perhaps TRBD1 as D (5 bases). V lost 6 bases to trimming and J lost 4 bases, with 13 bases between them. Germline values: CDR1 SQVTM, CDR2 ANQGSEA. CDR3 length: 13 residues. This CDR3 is CSVDLDTYNEQFF. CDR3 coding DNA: TGCAGCGTCGACCTGGACACTTACAATGAGCAGTTCTTC.

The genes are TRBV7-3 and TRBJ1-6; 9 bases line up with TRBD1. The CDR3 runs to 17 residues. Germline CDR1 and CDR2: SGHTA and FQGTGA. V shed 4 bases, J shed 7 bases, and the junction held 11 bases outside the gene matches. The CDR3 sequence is CASSYGGTGSINSPLHF. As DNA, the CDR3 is TGTGCCAGCAGCTATGGGGGGACAGGGTCAATCAATTCACCCCTCCACTTT.

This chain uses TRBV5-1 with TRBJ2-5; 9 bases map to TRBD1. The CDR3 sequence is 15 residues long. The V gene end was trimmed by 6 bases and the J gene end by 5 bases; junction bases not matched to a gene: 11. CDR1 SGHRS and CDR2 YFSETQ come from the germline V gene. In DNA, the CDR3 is TGCGCCAGCACCACGGACAGGGGACCTGAGGAGACCCAGTACTTC. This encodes CASTTDRGPEETQYF.

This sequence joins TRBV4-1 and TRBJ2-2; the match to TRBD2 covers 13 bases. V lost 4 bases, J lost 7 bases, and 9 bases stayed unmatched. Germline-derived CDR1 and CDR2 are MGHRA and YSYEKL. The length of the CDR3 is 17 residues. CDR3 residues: CASSLRTRLAGGGELFF. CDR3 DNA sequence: TGCGCCAGCAGCCTAAGAACCCGACTAGCGGGGGGCGGGGAGCTGTTTTTT.

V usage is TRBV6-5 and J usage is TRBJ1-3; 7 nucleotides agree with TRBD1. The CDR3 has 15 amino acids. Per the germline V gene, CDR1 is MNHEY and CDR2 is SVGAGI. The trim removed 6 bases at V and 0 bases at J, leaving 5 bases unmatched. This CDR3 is CASRRDRSSGNTIYF. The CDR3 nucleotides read TGTGCCAGCAGAAGGGACAGAAGCTCTGGAAACACCATATATTTT.

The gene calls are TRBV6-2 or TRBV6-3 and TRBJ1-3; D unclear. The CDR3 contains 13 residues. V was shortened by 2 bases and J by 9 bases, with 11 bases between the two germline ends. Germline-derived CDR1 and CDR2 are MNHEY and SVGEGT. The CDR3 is CASSYAPRFTIYF. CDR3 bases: TGTGCCAGCAGTTACGCTCCGAGGTTCACCATATATTTT.

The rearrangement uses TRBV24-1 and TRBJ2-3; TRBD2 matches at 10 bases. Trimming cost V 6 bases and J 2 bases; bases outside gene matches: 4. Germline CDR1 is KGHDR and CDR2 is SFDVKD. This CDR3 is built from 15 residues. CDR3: CATSKGLANTDTQYF. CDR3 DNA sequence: TGTGCCACCAGTAAGGGACTAGCGAACACAGATACGCAGTATTTT.

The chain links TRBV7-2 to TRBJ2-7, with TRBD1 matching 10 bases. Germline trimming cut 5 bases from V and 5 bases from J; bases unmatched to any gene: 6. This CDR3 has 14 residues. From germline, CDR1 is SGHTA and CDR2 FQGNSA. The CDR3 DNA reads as TGTGCCAGCAGCAACGACAGGGGGCGGAACGAGCAGTACTTC. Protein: CASSNDRGRNEQYF.

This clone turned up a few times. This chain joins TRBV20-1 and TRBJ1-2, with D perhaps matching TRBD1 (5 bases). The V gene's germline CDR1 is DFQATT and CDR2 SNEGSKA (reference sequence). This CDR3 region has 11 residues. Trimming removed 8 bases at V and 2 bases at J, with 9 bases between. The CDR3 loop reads CSSGENYGYTF. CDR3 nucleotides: TGCAGTTCGGGGGAGAACTATGGCTACACCTTC.

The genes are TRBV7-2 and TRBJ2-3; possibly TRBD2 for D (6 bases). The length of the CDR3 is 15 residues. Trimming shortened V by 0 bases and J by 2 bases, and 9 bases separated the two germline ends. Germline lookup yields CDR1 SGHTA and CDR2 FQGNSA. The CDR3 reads CASSLAGLFTDTQYF. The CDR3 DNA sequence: TGTGCCAGCAGCTTAGCCGGACTATTCACAGATACGCAGTATTTT.

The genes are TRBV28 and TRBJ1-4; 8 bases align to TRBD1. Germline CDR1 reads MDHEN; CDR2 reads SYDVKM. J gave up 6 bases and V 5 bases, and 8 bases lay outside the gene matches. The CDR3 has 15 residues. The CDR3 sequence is CASSTQQGGDEKLFF. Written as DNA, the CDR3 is TGTGCCAGCAGTACGCAACAGGGGGGGGATGAAAAACTGTTTTTT.

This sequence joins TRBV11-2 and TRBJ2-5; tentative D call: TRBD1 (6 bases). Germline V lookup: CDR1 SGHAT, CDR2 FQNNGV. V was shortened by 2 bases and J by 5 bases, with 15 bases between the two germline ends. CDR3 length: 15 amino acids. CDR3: CASSLLWGPGETQYF. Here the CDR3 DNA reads TGTGCCAGCAGCTTATTATGGGGGCCGGGGGAGACCCAGTACTTC.

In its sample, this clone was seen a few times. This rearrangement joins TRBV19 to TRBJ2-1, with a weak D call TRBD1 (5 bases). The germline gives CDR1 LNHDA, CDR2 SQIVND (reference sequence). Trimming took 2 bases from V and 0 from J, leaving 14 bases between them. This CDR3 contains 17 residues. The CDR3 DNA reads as TGTGCCAGTAGTATACTCGCCGCCAGGGTCTCCTACAATGAGCAGTTCTTC. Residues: CASSILAARVSYNEQFF.

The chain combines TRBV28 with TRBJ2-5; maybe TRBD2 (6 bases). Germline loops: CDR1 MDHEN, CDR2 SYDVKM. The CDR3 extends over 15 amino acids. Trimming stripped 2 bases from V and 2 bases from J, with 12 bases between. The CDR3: CASSLNAGRQETQYF. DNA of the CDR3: TGTGCCAGCAGTTTAAACGCGGGGAGGCAAGAGACCCAGTACTTC.

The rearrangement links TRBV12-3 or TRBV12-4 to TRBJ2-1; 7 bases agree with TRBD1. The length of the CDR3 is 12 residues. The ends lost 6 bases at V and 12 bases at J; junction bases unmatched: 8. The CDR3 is CASSPTGTVQFF. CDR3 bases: TGTGCCAGCAGCCCAACCGGGACAGTGCAGTTCTTC.

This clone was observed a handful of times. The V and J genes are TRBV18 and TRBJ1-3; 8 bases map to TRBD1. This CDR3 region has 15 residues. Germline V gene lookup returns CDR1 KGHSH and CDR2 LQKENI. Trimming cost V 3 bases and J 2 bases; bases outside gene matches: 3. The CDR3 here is CASSPDRATGNTIYF. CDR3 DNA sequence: TGTGCCAGCTCACCGGACAGGGCGACTGGAAACACCATATATTTT.

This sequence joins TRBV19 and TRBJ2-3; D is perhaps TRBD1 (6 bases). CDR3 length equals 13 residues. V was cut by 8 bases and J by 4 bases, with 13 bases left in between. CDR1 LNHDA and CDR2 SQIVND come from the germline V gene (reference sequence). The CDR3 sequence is CASGQGLADTQYF. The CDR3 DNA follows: TGTGCCAGTGGGCAGGGGCTGGCAGATACGCAGTATTTT.

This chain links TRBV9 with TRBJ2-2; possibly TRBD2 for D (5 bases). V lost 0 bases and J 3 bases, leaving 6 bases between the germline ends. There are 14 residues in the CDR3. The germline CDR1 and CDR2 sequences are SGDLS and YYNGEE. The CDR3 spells CASSVAGDTGELFF. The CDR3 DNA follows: TGTGCCAGCAGCGTAGCCGGGGACACCGGGGAGCTGTTTTTT.